The TCR beta chain under discussion was sequenced for a study of OX40 agonist ivuxolimab in advanced cancers. In terms of the full investigation: Ivuxolimab was a fully human IgG2 agonistic monoclonal antibody targeting the costimulatory receptor OX40 (CD134). Intravenous ivuxolimab was administered to patients every 2 weeks at six dose levels: 0.01, 0.1, 0.3, 1.5, 3 and 10 mg/kg. Of the approximately 50 dose-escalation patients, hepatocellular carcinoma was present in around 20, melanoma in approximately 15, renal cell carcinoma in 9 and head and neck cancer in 9. A male proportion of roughly 80% and a mean age of approximately 58 years, ranging from about 20 to 85, were recorded for the dose-escalation cohort. Patients were allowed to have had prior anti-PD-1, anti-PD-L1 or anti-CTLA-4 therapy, and approximately 40% of the dose-escalation patients had been treated with checkpoint inhibitors. Partial responses occurred in three dose-escalation patients: two with cutaneous melanoma and one with hepatocellular carcinoma. Peripheral TCRbeta sequencing was intended to test whether TCR sequence diversity was altered and clonal T-cell expansion was caused by ivuxolimab. The paper reports the monotherapy dose-escalation portion (N of about 50 patients) of the phase I ivuxolimab trial.

To sequence the TCRbeta CDR3 region, genomic DNA was isolated from the sorted cells. The immunoSEQ Assay was used for sequencing of TCRbeta CDR3 regions. TCRdb re-hosts the immuneACCESS table, in-frame sequences only. Its copies lack some clones; in the studies checked, an unresolved V gene accounts for under half of them, and the cause for the rest is not known. The sample records 48,000 or so clones, 85% to 95% of which are singletons. Around 12% of the sample comes from the top ten. Findings and caveats that apply to the study as a whole: At doses of 0.1 to 3.0 mg/kg, clonal expansion of both CD4+ and CD8+ T cells in blood was seen between baseline and week 6. In the 0.1-3.0 mg/kg groups, partial responders had among the lowest normalized peripheral clonal expansion, particularly in CD8+ T cells. Antigen specificity was not determined for the clonally expanded peripheral T cells. On average, CD8+ T cells showed more expanded clones than CD4+ T cells after ivuxolimab. Low levels of normalized T-cell clonal expansion were also seen in some nonresponding patients.

The trial excluded patients who had a history of autoimmune disease or who were on systemic immunosuppression. Peripheral blood for TCR sequencing was collected from all dose cohorts at baseline, on cycle 4 day 1, and on cycle 7 day 1. The samples were taken from a phase I, first-in-human, multicenter, open-label dose-escalation trial of ivuxolimab. Adults with locally advanced or metastatic head and neck squamous cell, hepatocellular, melanoma or renal cell carcinoma were enrolled in the trial. Before TCR sequencing, CD4+ and CD8+ T cells were separately sorted from peripheral blood. As to this clone: Which antigen it targets is not known. No qualities accompany the bases; no much larger clone lies one base away.

The sequence was collected from an adult with an advanced solid tumor such as melanoma, head and neck, liver or kidney cancer. This sample comprised CD4+ or CD8+ T cells sorted from blood, obtained in a trial of the OX40 agonist ivuxolimab.

The CDR3 in this case is CASSRPPADTQYF. The DNA sequence reads TGCGCCAGCAGTCGTCCCCCGGCAGATACGCAGTATTTT. The chain is encoded by TRBV23-1 joined to TRBJ2-3, with the D gene call left open. TRBV23-1 is an ORF, and what it does is uncertain. There are 13 amino acids in the CDR3, from cysteine to phenylalanine inclusive. Only the CDR3 region is kept as DNA, spanning 39 bases read in frame from base 1. Trimming costs V 4 bases and J 4 bases, and their ends lie 9 bases apart.